Listed here are 28 T cell receptor beta chains from one sample, sequenced in a study of shared clonotypes between healthy human individuals. Sequenced by immunoSEQ multiplex PCR; TCRdb stores in-frame clones only, minus some. The sample has some 2.4 million clones; more than 85% are singletons. The source material was naive CD4+ T cells from PBMCs. The subset here: CD45RA+ positively selected. Every receptor here comes from a man between 18 and 35 years old in good health. Some clones in this sample may be carry-over from other donors' samples.

Note on this clone: Different DNA sequences within this sample yield the same CDR3. The chain joins TRBV28 to TRBJ2-7; 7 bases line up with TRBD2. The J segment lost 2 bases and the V segment lost 2 bases, leaving 6 bases of the junction unmatched. The CDR3 totals 15 residues. Germline-derived CDR1 and CDR2 are MDHEN and SYDVKM. The CDR3 loop is CASSLGAGVPYEQYF. CDR3 DNA sequence: TGTGCCAGCAGTTTAGGGGCGGGAGTCCCCTACGAGCAGTACTTC.

The J gene is TRBJ2-1, the V gene TRBV6-1, with 8 nucleotides matching TRBD2. The CDR3 consists of 15 residues. Germline-derived CDR1 and CDR2 are MNHNS and SASEGT. V lost 8 bases and J lost 7; bases outside the gene matches: 13. The CDR3 bases are TGTGCCAGCTCACCCGGGACTAGTGGGCCGAATGAGCAGTTCTTC. Its protein product is CASSPGTSGPNEQFF.

The count of this clone is one. J is TRBJ1-5 and V is TRBV6-6; 9 bases match TRBD1. The CDR3 sequence is 15 residues long. Germline V CDR1 and CDR2: MNHNY, SVGAGI (reference sequence). V shed 7 bases, J shed 4 bases, and the junction held 8 bases outside the gene matches. DNA for the CDR3: TGTGCCAGCACCAAAAAGGGGACAGGGAATCAGCCCCAGCATTTT. Translating it yields CASTKKGTGNQPQHF.

This chain links TRBV11-2 with TRBJ2-5; D uncertain. The J call may be mistaken, given a closer DNA end match to TRBJ2-7. The CDR3 is 16 amino acids. Looked up from germline, CDR1 is SGHAT and CDR2 is FQNNGV. The CDR3 loop is CASSLGLLRGGYEQYF. The CDR3 DNA is TGTGCCAGCAGCTTAGGGCTGTTGCGAGGCGGTTACGAGCAGTACTTC.

The chain is built from TRBV9 and TRBJ2-3, with TRBD1 matching over 9 bases. The ends lost 4 bases at V and 4 bases at J; junction bases unmatched: 16. Germline V gives CDR1 SGDLS, CDR2 YYNGEE. The CDR3 is made up of 18 amino acids. CDR3 in DNA: TGTGCCAGCAGCCGGACACAGGGGGCGGCCCAGGGCCCAGATACGCAGTATTTT. Amino acid sequence: CASSRTQGAAQGPDTQYF. Complete variable domain (other parts from reference TRBV9 and TRBJ2-3): DSGVTQTPKHLITATGQRVTLRCSPRSGDLSVYWYQQSLDQGLQFLIQYYNGEERAKGNILERFSAQQFPDLHSELNLSSLELGDSALYFCASSRTQGAAQGPDTQYFGPGTRLTVL.

The chain has TRBV25-1 and TRBJ1-1; D gene uncertain. The CDR3 sequence is 12 residues long. The germline gives CDR1 MGHDK, CDR2 SYGVNS. The ends were cut back, 2 bases at V and 10 bases at J, with 11 bases in the middle. In nucleotides, the CDR3 is TGTGCCAGCAGTGAAGTAAAGGGAGCAGCTTTCTTT. This encodes CASSEVKGAAFF.

This clone was found a few times. The J gene is TRBJ1-4, the V gene TRBV6-1; 7 bases line up with TRBD1. Unmatched junction bases numbered 3, after V lost 4 bases and J lost 13 bases. CDR1 MNHNS and CDR2 SASEGT come from the germline V gene. The CDR3 is made up of 11 amino acids. CDR3 residues: CASSGDRLLFF. CDR3 in DNA: TGTGCCAGCAGTGGGGACAGATTACTGTTTTTT.

This clone was seen just once. V usage is TRBV10-2 and J usage is TRBJ1-4; weak D call: TRBD1 (6 bases). V lost 3 bases, J lost 7 bases, and 12 bases lay in between. Germline loops: CDR1 WSHSY, CDR2 SAAADI. The CDR3 spans 14 residues. The CDR3 bases are TGCGCCAGCAGTGATGCAGGGGTGGGTGAAAAACTGTTTTTT. Encoded protein: CASSDAGVGEKLFF.

The V and J genes are TRBV6-5 and TRBJ1-3, with no clear D. The germline CDR1 and CDR2 sequences are MNHEY and SVGAGI. Trimming shortened V by 6 bases and J by 0 bases, and 12 bases separated the two germline ends. CDR3 length: 15 amino acids. CDR3 nucleotides: TGTGCCAGCAGCACCCCCCTTGGCTCTGGAAACACCATATATTTT. Its translation is CASSTPLGSGNTIYF.

The chain couples TRBV5-1 to TRBJ1-1; D remains ambiguous. V lost 6 bases, J lost 4 bases, and 16 bases lay in between. This CDR3 is 14 amino acids long. Germline CDR1 and CDR2: SGHRS and YFSETQ. CDR3 coding DNA: TGCGCCAGCAACTCCCACACGGCGGGCACTGAAGCTTTCTTT. Translated, it gives CASNSHTAGTEAFF.

The V gene is TRBV18, the J gene TRBJ1-5; 8 bases align to TRBD1. This CDR3 has 14 amino acids. The V gene's germline CDR1 is KGHSH and CDR2 LQKENI. Losses at the gene ends were 6 bases for V and 8 bases for J; bases not matched to a gene: 9. The CDR3 DNA sequence: TGTGCCAGCTCGCTGGACAGGGTCGAGGAGCCCCAGCATTTT. This sequence encodes CASSLDRVEEPQHF.

The V call is TRBV14, the J call TRBJ1-1, with 8 nucleotides matching TRBD1. This CDR3 region has 13 residues. V was pared by 6 bases and J by 3 bases, with 3 bases of the junction left unmatched. CDR1 and CDR2 (germline): SGHDN, FVKESK. In DNA form, the CDR3 reads TGTGCCAGCAGGAGACAGGGGTACACTGAAGCTTTCTTT. Encoded protein: CASRRQGYTEAFF.

This clone was counted once. This chain links TRBV7-8 with TRBJ2-7; D may be TRBD1 (6 bases). Germline lookup yields CDR1 SGHVS and CDR2 FQNEAQ. V lost 3 bases and J 2 bases, leaving 14 bases between the germline ends. The length of the CDR3 is 15 residues. Here the CDR3 reads CASSFGGRGAYEQYF. CDR3 coding DNA: TGTGCCAGCAGCTTTGGGGGCCGAGGAGCCTACGAGCAGTACTTC.

The chain has TRBV28 and TRBJ1-2; D might be TRBD1 (6 bases). CDR3 length: 14 amino acids. Germline loops: CDR1 MDHEN, CDR2 SYDVKM. The V and J ends lost 6 bases and 6 bases respectively, with 17 bases between them. The CDR3 region is CASSRRDTINGYTF. CDR3 DNA: TGTGCCAGCAGCCGACGGGACACCATTAATGGCTACACCTTC.

V gene TRBV6-5 combines with J gene TRBJ2-4; D gene unclear. The CDR3 runs to 15 residues. Germline V gene lookup returns CDR1 MNHEY and CDR2 SVGAGI. Trimming pared 6 bases from V and 1 base from J, leaving 13 bases between. CDR3 in amino acids: CASSERSLAKNIQYF. The DNA for the CDR3 is TGTGCCAGCAGCGAACGGAGTCTGGCCAAAAACATTCAGTACTTC.

The DNA for the CDR3 is TGTGCCAGCAGCTCGACAGGAAGGGGTCAGCCCCAGCATTTT. Translating gives CASSSTGRGQPQHF. This chain links TRBV14 with TRBJ1-5; TRBD1 might be the D (6 bases). Trimming removed 5 bases from V and 6 bases from J, with 14 bases in between. The CDR3 sequence is 14 residues long. The germline CDR1 and CDR2 sequences are SGHDN and FVKESK.

A note on this clone: Other nucleotide sequences in the sample specify the same CDR3. This rearrangement joins TRBV18 to TRBJ2-7; a weak D match, TRBD2 (5 bases). Deletions cut 6 bases from V and 5 bases from J, with 8 bases between. The CDR3 has 11 amino acids. Germline V CDR1 and CDR2: KGHSH, LQKENI. The DNA for the CDR3 is TGTGCCAGCTCTTTGAGGGACGAGCAGTACTTC. Residues: CASSLRDEQYF.

The rearrangement joins TRBV5-5 to TRBJ2-5, with 7 bases matching TRBD1. Germline assignment: CDR1 SGHKS and CDR2 YYEKEE (reference sequence). Trimming cost V 5 bases and J 1 base; bases outside gene matches: 11. The CDR3 runs 16 residues. DNA of the CDR3: TGTGCCAGCAGACCCCCGGGACAGCCTGTCCAAGAGACCCAGTACTTC. It yields the protein CASRPPGQPVQETQYF.

Comments on this clone: The sample carries other DNA sequences with the same CDR3. The J gene is TRBJ2-6, the V gene TRBV19; D is unresolved. The germline V gene has CDR1 LNHDA and CDR2 SQIVND (reference sequence). V was pared by 6 bases and J by 0 bases, with 3 bases between. The CDR3 has 13 amino acids. CDR3 in DNA: TGTGCCAGTAGAAACTCTGGGGCCAACGTCCTGACTTTC. It encodes CASRNSGANVLTF. The whole variable domain, filled in from reference TRBV19 and TRBJ2-6, reads DGGITQSPKYLFRKEGQNVTLSCEQNLNHDAMYWYRQDPGQGLRLIYYSQIVNDFQKGDIAEGYSVSREKKESFPLTVTSAQKNPTAFYLCASRNSGANVLTFGAGSRLTVL.

The chain is built from TRBV2 and TRBJ1-2, with a tentative D call TRBD1 (5 bases). Germline lookup yields CDR1 SNHLY and CDR2 FYNNEI. The CDR3 has 13 residues. V lost 6 bases and J 8 bases, leaving 16 bases between the germline ends. This CDR3 reads CASSDPGTEGYTF. CDR3 DNA: TGTGCCAGCAGCGACCCCGGGACCGAGGGCTACACCTTC.

A word on this clone: Distinct nucleotide sequences in the sample also encode this CDR3. V is TRBV7-2 and J is TRBJ1-1; D is possibly TRBD1 (5 bases). CDR1 SGHTA and CDR2 FQGNSA come from the germline V gene. This CDR3 is 14 amino acids long. Trimming cost V 2 bases and J 1 base, with 8 bases left between them. CDR3 residues: CASSLLTGNTEAFF. The CDR3 DNA is TGTGCCAGCAGCTTACTAACAGGGAACACTGAAGCTTTCTTT.

The V call is TRBV30, the J call TRBJ2-7; the D is unclear. The length of the CDR3 is 12 residues. Per the germline V gene, CDR1 is GTSNPN and CDR2 is SVGIG (reference sequence). With 4 bases removed from V and 2 bases from J, the gap between germline ends came to 9 bases. The CDR3 loop reads CAWNSPAYEQYF. CDR3 bases: TGTGCCTGGAATTCCCCAGCCTACGAGCAGTACTTC. The full variable domain, with the rest looked up from reference TRBV30 and TRBJ2-7, is SQTIHQWPATLVQPVGSPLSLECTVEGTSNPNLYWYRQAAGRGLQLLFYSVGIGQISSEVPQNLSASRPQDRQFILSSKKLLLSDSGFYLCAWNSPAYEQYFGPGTRLTVT.

Of note for this clone: This sample also contains other DNA sequences that code for the same CDR3. The genes are TRBV28 and TRBJ2-7, with 13 bases identical to TRBD2. The V gene's germline CDR1 is MDHEN and CDR2 SYDVKM. The ends lost 6 bases at V and 4 bases at J; junction bases unmatched: 3. The CDR3 loop spans 14 amino acids. The CDR3 sequence: CASRTSGRSYEQYF. The CDR3 DNA sequence: TGTGCCAGCAGGACTAGCGGGAGGTCATACGAGCAGTACTTC.

The V call is TRBV28, the J call TRBJ1-5, with unresolved D. The CDR3 runs 12 residues. The germline V gene has CDR1 MDHEN and CDR2 SYDVKM. V was shortened by 8 bases and J by 8 bases, with 13 bases between the two germline ends. The CDR3 sequence: CASGLSKEPQHF. The CDR3 DNA reads as TGTGCCAGCGGCCTTTCCAAGGAGCCCCAGCATTTT.

In the case of this clone: The same CDR3 arises from other DNA sequences in this sample as well. The chain carries TRBV7-2 and TRBJ2-7, with D perhaps assigned TRBD1 or TRBD2 (6 bases each). The length of the CDR3 is 13 residues. In germline, CDR1 is SGHTA, CDR2 FQGNSA. The V end lost 3 bases, the J end lost 4 bases, and 10 bases lay between the germline ends. CDR3 bases: TGTGCCAGCAGCTTGGGGGGCAGATACGAGCAGTACTTC. It encodes CASSLGGRYEQYF.

The V and J genes are TRBV15 and TRBJ2-1, with a weak D call TRBD2 (5 bases). The germline V gene encodes CDR1 LNHNV and CDR2 YYDKDF (reference sequence). This CDR3 spans 15 amino acids. V gave up 3 bases and J gave up 5 bases, with 14 bases separating them. This CDR3 is CATSRPGVLNNEQFF. The DNA of the CDR3 is TGTGCCACCAGCAGGCCCGGGGTCCTTAACAATGAGCAGTTCTTC.

The chain is built from TRBV2 and TRBJ2-7, with a possible D match to TRBD1 (6 bases). V was clipped by 6 bases and J by 3 bases, with 12 bases between them. The CDR3 sequence is 13 residues long. Germline V gene lookup returns CDR1 SNHLY and CDR2 FYNNEI. The chain's CDR3 is CASRSTGIYEQYF. CDR3 sequence (DNA): TGTGCCAGCAGGAGCACAGGGATCTACGAGCAGTACTTC.

This sequence joins TRBV5-1 and TRBJ2-5, with D possibly being TRBD1 or TRBD2 (5 bases each). The CDR3 is 14 amino acids. Germline CDR1 and CDR2: SGHRS and YFSETQ. V lost 0 bases and J lost 5, with 11 bases in between. CDR3 amino acids: CASSLGDPRETQYF. CDR3 in DNA: TGCGCCAGCAGCTTGGGGGACCCCCGGGAGACCCAGTACTTC.